The 8 T cell receptor beta chains in this list originate from one sample, sequenced in a study of cytomegalovirus exposure and HLA in healthy donors. The PCR contained 60 Vbeta and 13 Jbeta primers. The data were produced by immunoSEQ multiplex PCR, yet TCRdb's version contains in-frame clones alone and is incomplete. Among over 110,000 clones listed, 70% to 80% were seen once. The sequencing sample was made of PBMCs. The receptor source for this set is a woman in her forties or fifties in good health and CMV-seropositive.

The genes are TRBV19 and TRBJ1-2; the D gene is possibly TRBD1 (6 bases). CDR1 is LNHDA, CDR2 SQIVND, per germline (reference sequence). The CDR3 covers 13 residues. Trimming removed 5 bases from V and 1 base from J, with 8 bases in between. CDR3 region: CASSVQGNYGYTF. Here the CDR3 DNA reads TGTGCCAGTAGTGTACAGGGTAACTATGGCTACACCTTC.

V and J are TRBV7-2 and TRBJ2-1; 7 bases map to TRBD2. Germline V gene sequence: CDR1 SGHTA, CDR2 FQGNSA. The CDR3 totals 14 residues. Unmatched junction bases numbered 2, after V lost 4 bases and J lost 2 bases. In DNA, the CDR3 is TGTGCCAGCAGCTCGCTAGCGGCCTACAATGAGCAGTTCTTC. It is translated as CASSSLAAYNEQFF.

The table lists this clone with a few counts. The chain links TRBV6-1 to TRBJ2-2, with 11 bases aligning to TRBD1. CDR3 size: 16 residues. The V gene's germline CDR1 is MNHNS and CDR2 SASEGT. The junction had 6 bases not matched to a gene; V was cut back by 4 bases and J by 5 bases. In DNA, the CDR3 is TGTGCCAGCAGTGTGTTCGGGACAGGGGGTACCGGGGAGCTGTTTTTT. Its translation: CASSVFGTGGTGELFF.

Points on this clone: One junction end disagrees with the germline gene, perhaps due to a read error. The chain employs TRBV7-7 and TRBJ1-5; possibly TRBD1 for D (5 bases). This CDR3 comprises 13 residues. In germline, CDR1 is SSHAT, CDR2 FNYEAQ (reference sequence). This CDR3 is CASSLESGGQKHF. CDR3 in DNA: TGTGCTAGCAGCTTAGAGTCTGGCGGACAAAAGCATTTT. Complete variable domain (other parts from reference TRBV7-7 and TRBJ1-5): GAGVSQSPRYKVTKRGQDVTLRCDPISSHATLYWYQQALGQGPEFLTYFNYEAQPDKSGLPSDRFSAERPEGSISTLTIQRTEQRDSAMYRCASSLESGGQKHFGDGTRLSIL.

This chain links TRBV28 with TRBJ1-2; D might be TRBD1 (6 bases). This CDR3 has 16 amino acids. Trimming removed 3 bases from V and 2 bases from J, with 16 bases in between. The germline V gene has CDR1 MDHEN and CDR2 SYDVKM. CDR3 protein: CASSLVGKQGNYGYTF. For the CDR3, the DNA is TGTGCCAGCAGTTTGGTCGGCAAACAGGGAAACTATGGCTACACCTTC.

The chain couples TRBV2 to TRBJ1-3; D unresolved. V gave up 5 bases and J gave up 0 bases, with 11 bases separating them. Germline V lookup: CDR1 SNHLY, CDR2 FYNNEI. This CDR3 spans 15 amino acids. CDR3 DNA: TGTGCCAGCAGTAAAATAATAAACTCTGGAAACACCATATATTTT. As protein: CASSKIINSGNTIYF.

This chain joins TRBV19 and TRBJ2-7; 12 bases are shared with TRBD1. V gave up 5 bases and J gave up 4 bases; unmatched junction bases: 9. CDR3 length equals 16 residues. The germline CDR1 and CDR2 sequences are LNHDA and SQIVND (reference sequence). For the CDR3, the DNA is TGTGCCAGTAGTCAATCCGGGACAGGGGGCACATACGAGCAGTACTTC. As protein: CASSQSGTGGTYEQYF.

The chain uses TRBV6-5 and TRBJ1-1, with a tentative D call TRBD1 (6 bases). CDR1 and CDR2 from the germline V gene are MNHEY and SVGAGI. CDR3 length: 14 residues. V shed 6 bases and J shed 2 bases, with 13 bases lying between them. The CDR3 protein is CASSSGVVNTEAFF. CDR3 nucleotides: TGTGCCAGCAGCTCAGGGGTGGTTAACACTGAAGCTTTCTTT.